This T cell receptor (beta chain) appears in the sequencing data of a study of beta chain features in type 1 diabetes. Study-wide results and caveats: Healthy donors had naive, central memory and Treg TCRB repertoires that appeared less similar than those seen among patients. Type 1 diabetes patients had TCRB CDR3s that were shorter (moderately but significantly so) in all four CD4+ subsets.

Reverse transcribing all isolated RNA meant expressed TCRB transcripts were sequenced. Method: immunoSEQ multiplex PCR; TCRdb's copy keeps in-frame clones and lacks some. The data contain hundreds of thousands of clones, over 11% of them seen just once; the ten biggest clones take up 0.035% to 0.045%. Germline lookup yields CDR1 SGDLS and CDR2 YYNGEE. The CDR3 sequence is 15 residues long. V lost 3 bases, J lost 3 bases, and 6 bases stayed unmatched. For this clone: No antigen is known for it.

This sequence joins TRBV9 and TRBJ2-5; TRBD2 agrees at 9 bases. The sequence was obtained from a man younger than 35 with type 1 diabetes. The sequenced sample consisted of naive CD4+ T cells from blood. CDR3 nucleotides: TGTGCCAGCAGCGAGGCTAGCGGGATGAAAGAGACCCAGTACTTC. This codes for CASSEASGMKETQYF.